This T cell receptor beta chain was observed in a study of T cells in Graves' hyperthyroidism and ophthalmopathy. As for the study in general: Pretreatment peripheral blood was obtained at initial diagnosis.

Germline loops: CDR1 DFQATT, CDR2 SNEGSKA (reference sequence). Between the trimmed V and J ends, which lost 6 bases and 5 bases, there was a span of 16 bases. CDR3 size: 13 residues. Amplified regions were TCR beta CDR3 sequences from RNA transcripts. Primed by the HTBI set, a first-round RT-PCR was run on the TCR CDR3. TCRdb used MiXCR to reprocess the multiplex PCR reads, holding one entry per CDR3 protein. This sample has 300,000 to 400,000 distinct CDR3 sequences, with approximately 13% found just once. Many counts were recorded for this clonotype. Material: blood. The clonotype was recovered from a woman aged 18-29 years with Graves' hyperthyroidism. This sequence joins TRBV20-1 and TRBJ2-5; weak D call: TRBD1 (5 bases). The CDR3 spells CSANKGQEETQYF. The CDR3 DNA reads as TGCAGTGCCAACAAGGGGCAGGAGGAGACCCAGTACTTC.